This T cell receptor beta chain is from a study of CD8 T cells in Susac syndrome. Random hexamers were used to reverse transcribe the RNA input (roughly 0.5 to 1 ug). An immunoSEQ multiplex PCR generated amplified TCR beta CDR3 products spanning 54 Vbeta and 13 Jbeta. Via MiXCR, TCRdb re-called the immunoSEQ multiplex PCR reads, giving one row per CDR3 protein. The data contain almost 450,000 distinct CDR3 sequences, about 85% of them singletons. Bulk CD8+ and CD4+ cells came from magnetic negative isolation; CD8+ TEMRA by FACS. The table lists this clonotype with a count of one. The receptor was derived from a human donor with multiple sclerosis. The sequencing input was CD8+ T cells from PBMCs.

CDR3: CASVRTHADTEAFF. CDR3 bases: TGTGCCAGCGTCAGAACCCACGCGGACACTGAAGCTTTCTTT. The chain uses TRBV7-8 and TRBJ1-1; D is unresolved. The CDR3 is made up of 14 amino acids. V was trimmed by 8 bases and J by 3 bases, leaving 16 bases between them. Germline V lookup: CDR1 SGHVS, CDR2 FQNEAQ.